This entry is about one TCR beta chain. TCRdb re-analysed the 5' RACE reads in MiXCR, keeping a single row per CDR3 protein. Seen here are 500,000 or so distinct CDR3 sequences, roughly a fifth observed once, and the top ten hold around 0.9%. The CDR3 is made up of 13 amino acids. From germline, CDR1 is SGHRS and CDR2 YFSETQ. Trimming took 6 bases from V and 4 from J, leaving 8 bases between them. This entry belongs to a study of identical twins. These data were also filed under a second study, of T cells expressing NK-cell markers.

The rearrangement links TRBV5-1 to TRBJ2-6; D gene uncertain. The sequencing sample was made of CD4+ T cells sorted from blood. The clonotype originates from a woman younger than 30 in good health. The CDR3 reads CASKVSGANVLTF. CDR3 DNA: TGCGCCAGCAAGGTGTCAGGGGCCAACGTCCTGACTTTC.